These 29 T cell receptor beta chains were sequenced from one sample in a study of cytomegalovirus exposure and HLA in healthy donors. A multiplex PCR was run with 60 Vbeta primers and 13 Jbeta primers. Clones were sequenced by immunoSEQ multiplex PCR, and TCRdb holds only the in-frame ones, with some missing. The top ten hold roughly 2% of the sample, which has about 200,000 clones, roughly 79% seen once. Material: PBMCs. The receptors shown here come from a young man in good health and CMV-seronegative.

This rearrangement joins TRBV7-9 to TRBJ2-1; TRBD1 might be the D (5 bases). With 1 base removed from V and 4 bases from J, the gap between germline ends came to 11 bases. CDR1 SEHNR and CDR2 FQNEAQ come from the germline V gene (reference sequence). The CDR3 spans 15 residues. The CDR3 loop reads CASSLGLGEYNEQFF. The CDR3 nucleotides are TGTGCCAGCAGCTTAGGGCTAGGGGAATACAATGAGCAGTTCTTC.

As DNA, the CDR3 is TGTGCCAGCAGTTTTGGAGGGCTAGGGGAGCAGTACTTC. Residues: CASSFGGLGEQYF. V and J are TRBV28 and TRBJ2-7; possibly TRBD2 for D (6 bases). This CDR3 has 13 residues. Trimming left V 3 bases short and J 7 bases short, with 13 bases between. The germline gives CDR1 MDHEN, CDR2 SYDVKM.

The chain recombines TRBV5-1 with TRBJ2-7; 7 bases line up with TRBD2. The CDR3 has 15 amino acids. Germline CDR1 is SGHRS and CDR2 is YFSETQ. J gave up 0 bases and V 0 bases, and 3 bases lay outside the gene matches. The CDR3: CASSLAASGSYEQYF. CDR3 bases: TGCGCCAGCAGCTTGGCCGCTAGCGGCTCCTACGAGCAGTACTTC.

The J gene is TRBJ2-7, the V gene TRBV18; 8 positions agree with TRBD1. J gave up 5 bases and V 6 bases, and 9 bases lay outside the gene matches. This CDR3 comprises 14 residues. Looked up from germline, CDR1 is KGHSH and CDR2 is LQKENI. CDR3 region: CASSDQGAGNEQYF. The CDR3, as DNA: TGTGCCAGCTCGGATCAGGGGGCGGGGAACGAGCAGTACTTC.

J is TRBJ2-7 and V is TRBV7-8, with a tentative D call TRBD1 (5 bases). V was clipped by 5 bases and J by 0 bases, with 11 bases between them. Germline CDR1 is SGHVS and CDR2 is FQNEAQ. The CDR3 loop spans 14 amino acids. For the CDR3, the DNA is TGTGCCAGCAGCAACACAGGAAGCTCCTACGAGCAGTACTTC. This translates into CASSNTGSSYEQYF. The full variable domain, with the rest looked up from reference TRBV7-8 and TRBJ2-7, is GAGVSQSPRYKVAKRGQDVALRCDPISGHVSLFWYQQALGQGPEFLTYFQNEAQLDKSGLPSDRFFAERPEGSVSTLKIQRTQQEDSAVYLCASSNTGSSYEQYFGPGTRLTVT.

The genes are TRBV5-1 and TRBJ2-7; TRBD1 is a possible D gene (6 bases). This CDR3 contains 15 residues. V was shortened by 0 bases and J by 3 bases, with 13 bases between the two germline ends. Germline V gives CDR1 SGHRS, CDR2 YFSETQ. The CDR3 sequence: CASSLGAGEFYEQYF. CDR3 DNA: TGCGCCAGCAGCTTGGGAGCAGGGGAATTCTACGAGCAGTACTTC.

V is TRBV6-6 and J is TRBJ2-7, with TRBD2 matching over 8 bases. Germline CDR1 is MNHNY and CDR2 is SVGAGI (reference sequence). This CDR3 comprises 12 residues. Trimming took 2 bases from V and 6 from J; bases not matched to a gene: 0. The chain's CDR3 is CASSYAGGEQYF. As DNA, the CDR3 is TGTGCCAGCAGTTACGCGGGGGGCGAGCAGTACTTC.

This clone was counted a single time. V gene TRBV28 combines with J gene TRBJ2-5; D is unclear. CDR3 length: 13 amino acids. Per the germline V gene, CDR1 is MDHEN and CDR2 is SYDVKM. Trimming cost V 3 bases and J 0 bases, with 5 bases left between them. CDR3 in DNA: TGTGCCAGCAGTTTGCGAAACCAAGAGACCCAGTACTTC. Encoded protein: CASSLRNQETQYF. Filled out from reference TRBV28 and TRBJ2-5, the complete variable domain reads DVKVTQSSRYLVKRTGEKVFLECVQDMDHENMFWYRQDPGLGLRLIYFSYDVKMKEKGDIPEGYSVSREKKERFSLILESASTNQTSMYLCASSLRNQETQYFGPGTRLLVL.

The chain uses TRBV7-9 and TRBJ1-1; the D gene is possibly TRBD1 (5 bases). CDR3 length: 13 residues. Trimming pared 11 bases from V and 1 base from J, leaving 14 bases between. Germline values: CDR1 SEHNR, CDR2 FQNEAQ (reference sequence). The DNA of the CDR3 is TGTGCCTCGAAAAGGGGTCCGAACACTGAAGCTTTCTTT. Amino acid sequence: CASKRGPNTEAFF.

The chain joins TRBV28 to TRBJ1-4; 9 bases fit TRBD1. The germline gives CDR1 MDHEN, CDR2 SYDVKM. The CDR3 contains 14 residues. V lost 4 bases and J lost 5; bases outside the gene matches: 2. The CDR3 here is CASSWGTGNEKLFF. The CDR3 DNA is TGTGCCAGCAGTTGGGGGACAGGGAATGAAAAACTGTTTTTT.

The rearrangement links TRBV25-1 to TRBJ1-1; 7 nucleotides match TRBD1. V lost 10 bases to trimming and J lost 4 bases; unmatched junction nucleotides: 15. CDR3 length: 15 amino acids. Germline V gene sequence: CDR1 MGHDK, CDR2 SYGVNS. The CDR3 protein is CATLKLGGQGTEAFF. The CDR3, as DNA: TGTGCCACCCTTAAACTAGGGGGCCAGGGCACTGAAGCTTTCTTT.

The J gene is TRBJ2-7, the V gene TRBV27; 9 nucleotides line up with TRBD1. CDR1 and CDR2 from the germline V gene are MNHEY and SMNVEV (reference sequence). This CDR3 region has 13 residues. The V and J ends lost 6 bases and 5 bases, in that order; junction bases with no gene match: 5. The CDR3 bases are TGTGCCAGCAGGACAGGGGGGGTCAACGAGCAGTACTTC. Protein product: CASRTGGVNEQYF.

The chain employs TRBV11-2 and TRBJ2-6, with 7 bases that match TRBD1. From germline, CDR1 is SGHAT and CDR2 FQNNGV. Unmatched junction bases numbered 6, after V lost 1 base and J lost 0 bases. The CDR3 runs to 18 residues. The CDR3 sequence: CASSLVSGGYSGANVLTF. Here the CDR3 DNA reads TGTGCCAGCAGCTTAGTTTCAGGGGGATACTCTGGGGCCAACGTCCTGACTTTC.

The chain couples TRBV5-1 to TRBJ2-7; weak D call: TRBD1 (6 bases). The CDR3 has 15 amino acids. Trimming stripped 4 bases from V and 2 bases from J, with 16 bases between. Germline V gene lookup returns CDR1 SGHRS and CDR2 YFSETQ. This chain's CDR3 is CASSGGPGVTYEQYF. DNA for the CDR3: TGCGCCAGCAGCGGGGGTCCAGGGGTTACCTACGAGCAGTACTTC.

The chain links TRBV5-4 to TRBJ2-3; TRBD2 agrees at 7 bases. CDR3 size: 15 residues. The J segment lost 2 bases and the V segment lost 1 base, leaving 4 bases of the junction unmatched. From germline, CDR1 is SGHNT and CDR2 YYREEE (reference sequence). The CDR3 loop reads CASSLRGGNTDTQYF. The DNA of the CDR3 is TGTGCCAGCAGCTTGCGGGGAGGGAACACAGATACGCAGTATTTT.

As DNA, the CDR3 is TGCGCCAGCAGCTTCGTCCAGGACCAAGAGACCCAGTACTTC. Residues: CASSFVQDQETQYF. The V gene is TRBV5-1, the J gene TRBJ2-5, with D unclear. CDR3 length equals 14 residues. V was clipped by 2 bases and J by 0 bases, with 8 bases between them. Germline CDR1 reads SGHRS; CDR2 reads YFSETQ.

The genes are TRBV19 and TRBJ1-5, with unresolved D. Per germline, CDR1 LNHDA and CDR2 SQIVND (reference sequence). The CDR3 sequence is 17 residues long. V lost 0 bases, J lost 1 base, and 13 bases lay in between. CDR3 protein: CASSIDSPRGSNQPQHF. DNA for the CDR3: TGTGCCAGTAGTATAGATTCCCCCCGGGGAAGCAATCAGCCCCAGCATTTT.

The chain carries TRBV5-1 and TRBJ2-7; 9 nucleotides match TRBD1. J was trimmed by 6 bases and V by 4 bases; bases with no gene match: 14. The CDR3 loop spans 16 amino acids. Germline V gives CDR1 SGHRS, CDR2 YFSETQ. CDR3 amino acids: CASSPLPGQGFGEQYF. The CDR3 DNA sequence: TGCGCCAGCAGCCCCTTACCGGGACAGGGTTTCGGCGAGCAGTACTTC.

The chain employs TRBV25-1 and TRBJ2-2; perhaps TRBD2 as D (5 bases). V was clipped by 0 bases and J by 0 bases, with 11 bases between them. The germline gives CDR1 MGHDK, CDR2 SYGVNS. This CDR3 contains 17 residues. The CDR3 reads CASSEYVRESNTGELFF. The CDR3 coding sequence is TGTGCCAGCAGTGAATATGTCCGGGAATCGAACACCGGGGAGCTGTTTTTT.

The chain joins TRBV4-1 to TRBJ2-1; D not certain. The CDR3 has 14 amino acids. V shed 0 bases and J shed 6 bases, with 9 bases lying between them. From germline, CDR1 is MGHRA and CDR2 YSYEKL. CDR3 sequence: CASSQESLINEQFF. CDR3 bases: TGCGCCAGCAGCCAAGAGTCACTAATCAATGAGCAGTTCTTC.

The chain couples TRBV4-2 to TRBJ2-1; 9 bases align to TRBD2. Germline V gives CDR1 LGHNA, CDR2 YNFKEQ. The CDR3 spans 16 residues. V shed 0 bases, J shed 2 bases, and the junction held 2 bases outside the gene matches. The chain's CDR3 is CASSQEASGTYNEQFF. The CDR3 DNA follows: TGTGCCAGCAGCCAAGAGGCTAGCGGGACCTACAATGAGCAGTTCTTC.

This clone has a count of ten or more. The chain joins TRBV27 to TRBJ1-4; D gene uncertain. Per the germline V gene, CDR1 is MNHEY and CDR2 is SMNVEV (reference sequence). This CDR3 has 13 amino acids. Deletions cut 6 bases from V and 4 bases from J, with 9 bases between. CDR3 residues: CASSNAGNEKLFF. In nucleotides, the CDR3 is TGTGCCAGCAGCAACGCGGGTAATGAAAAACTGTTTTTT.

This sequence joins TRBV28 and TRBJ1-1, with D perhaps matching TRBD1 (6 bases). This CDR3 contains 14 residues. The germline gives CDR1 MDHEN, CDR2 SYDVKM. V was trimmed by 7 bases and J by 2 bases, leaving 14 bases between them. CDR3 DNA: TGTGCCAGCACCGTTGTGGGGGCAAACACTGAAGCTTTCTTT. The encoded protein is CASTVVGANTEAFF.

The chain joins TRBV29-1 to TRBJ2-5, with 14 bases that match TRBD2. V trimming: 4 bases; J trimming: 4 bases; junction bases outside the gene matches: 14. Germline V gives CDR1 SQVTM, CDR2 ANQGSEA. The CDR3 runs to 18 residues. The DNA of the CDR3 is TGCAGCGTTGGCTCGGGACTAGCGGGAGCTGGATGGGGAGAGACCCAGTACTTC. It specifies CSVGSGLAGAGWGETQYF.

J is TRBJ2-3 and V is TRBV5-4; 9 nucleotides line up with TRBD2. V was clipped by 0 bases and J by 1 base; unmatched bases: 0. There are 15 residues in the CDR3. CDR1 and CDR2 (germline): SGHNT, YYREEE (reference sequence). The CDR3 here is CASSLGTSGTDTQYF. CDR3 DNA sequence: TGTGCCAGCAGCTTGGGGACTAGCGGCACAGATACGCAGTATTTT.

This chain uses TRBV30 with TRBJ2-7; D may be TRBD2 (6 bases). The CDR3 covers 13 residues. The germline V gene has CDR1 GTSNPN and CDR2 SVGIG (reference sequence). Trimming removed 2 bases at V and 4 bases at J, with 12 bases between. The CDR3 DNA follows: TGTGCCTGGAGTCCCGGAGGGGAGTACGAGCAGTACTTC. Translation gives CAWSPGGEYEQYF.

The chain is built from TRBV4-1 and TRBJ2-1; 7 positions match TRBD1. The ends lost 2 bases at V and 4 bases at J; junction bases unmatched: 2. Looked up from germline, CDR1 is MGHRA and CDR2 is YSYEKL. The CDR3 is 14 residues long. The CDR3 reads CASSQQDRYNEQFF. The CDR3 nucleotides are TGCGCCAGCAGCCAACAGGACAGGTACAATGAGCAGTTCTTC.

V is TRBV4-3 and J is TRBJ1-2, with D tentatively TRBD1 (6 bases). Germline V gene lookup returns CDR1 LGHNA and CDR2 YSLEER. CDR3 size: 13 residues. V gave up 2 bases and J gave up 7 bases, with 11 bases separating them. Written as DNA, the CDR3 is TGCGCCAGCAGCCAACAGGGGATGGGTGGCTACACCTTC. It encodes CASSQQGMGGYTF.

The gene calls are TRBV4-2 and TRBJ2-4, with a weak D call TRBD1 (5 bases). The CDR3 extends over 18 amino acids. Deletions cut 0 bases from V and 5 bases from J, with 20 bases between. Germline V gene sequence: CDR1 LGHNA, CDR2 YNFKEQ. As DNA, the CDR3 is TGTGCCAGCAGCCAAGATTTGGGCCCAGGGTTCTTGGAAAACATTCAGTACTTC. Amino acids: CASSQDLGPGFLENIQYF.